The next 2 T cell receptor beta chains were all read from a single sample in a study of blood T cell repertoires in COVID-19. Sequenced by immunoSEQ multiplex PCR; TCRdb stores in-frame clones only, minus some. This sample has 200,000 to 250,000 clones; roughly 84% occur once, and the top ten carry about 3.9%. The specimen was peripheral blood. These TCRs come from a woman of 80 years or more with acute or convalescent COVID-19.

There are a few counts of this clone. The chain links TRBV19 to TRBJ1-1, with D possibly TRBD1 on 5 matching bases. The length of the CDR3 is 16 residues. Germline-derived CDR1 and CDR2 are LNHDA and SQIVND (reference sequence). Trimming shortened V by 4 bases and J by 1 base, and 16 bases separated the two germline ends. For the CDR3, the DNA is TGTGCCAGTAGTAAGGCCCGACAGTTTCCGAACACTGAAGCTTTCTTT. It specifies CASSKARQFPNTEAFF.

The chain links TRBV2 to TRBJ2-6; 9 nucleotides line up with TRBD1. V lost 6 bases and J lost 2; bases outside the gene matches: 8. Germline CDR1 and CDR2: SNHLY and FYNNEI. This CDR3 contains 17 residues. The CDR3 loop is CASRPRDRAPGANVLTF. CDR3 sequence (DNA): TGTGCCAGCAGACCGCGGGACAGGGCTCCTGGGGCCAACGTCCTGACTTTC.